These T cell receptor beta chains were read from a single sample in a study of post-analysis software for immune sequencing data. TCRdb re-called the PCR reads with MiXCR, one entry per CDR3 protein. The table records about 200,000 distinct CDR3 sequences, 29% of them present only once. Sequenced input: blood. The origin of the receptors is a girl aged 2-17 years with multiple sclerosis. Both conserved end residues are part of each CDR3. The order of the fields is V gene, D gene, J gene, clone size, CDR3 protein, CDR3 DNA. The D gene is left open where the match is weak. Clone size is not always given. Where it is, it says once, few, many or a class for expanded clones.

v_call: TRBV5-6
d_call: .
j_call: TRBJ2-3
clone_size: .
cdr3_aa: CASIGGTRSSTDTQYF
cdr3_nt: TGTGCCAGCATCGGAGGAACACGATCTAGCACAGATACGCAGTATTTT

v_call: TRBV6-6
d_call: .
j_call: TRBJ1-4
clone_size: .
cdr3_aa: CASSYSVYEKRFF
cdr3_nt: TGTGCCAGCAGTTACTCAGTCTATGAAAAACGGTTTTTT

v_call: TRBV2
d_call: .
j_call: TRBJ2-1
clone_size: many
cdr3_aa: CASSEALTSISYNEQFF
cdr3_nt: TGTGCCAGCAGTGAAGCGCTGACGTCTATTTCCTACAATGAGCAGTTCTTC

v_call: TRBV11-2
d_call: .
j_call: TRBJ2-2
clone_size: many
cdr3_aa: CASSLVGTGELFF
cdr3_nt: TGTGCCAGCAGCTTAGTGGGCACCGGGGAGCTGTTTTTT

v_call: TRBV20-1
d_call: TRBD1
j_call: TRBJ1-2
clone_size: few
cdr3_aa: CSANLDRGGYTF
cdr3_nt: TGCAGTGCTAACCTAGACAGGGGCGGCTACACCTTC

v_call: TRBV11-2
d_call: .
j_call: TRBJ1-5
clone_size: .
cdr3_aa: CASSQGRDHGNQPQHF
cdr3_nt: TGTGCCAGCAGCCAGGGCCGGGATCACGGCAATCAGCCCCAGCATTTT

v_call: TRBV7-9
d_call: TRBD2
j_call: TRBJ2-1
clone_size: .
cdr3_aa: CASSKGLASSYNEQFF
cdr3_nt: TGTGCCAGCAGCAAGGGACTAGCCAGCTCCTACAATGAGCAGTTCTTC

v_call: TRBV20-1
d_call: TRBD1
j_call: TRBJ1-4
clone_size: .
cdr3_aa: CSARDLWDRGQEKLFF
cdr3_nt: TGCAGTGCTAGAGATTTGTGGGACAGGGGGCAGGAAAAACTGTTTTTT

v_call: TRBV12-3/TRBV12-4
d_call: TRBD1
j_call: TRBJ1-5
clone_size: many
cdr3_aa: CASSLTGYNQPQHF
cdr3_nt: TGTGCCAGCAGCTTGACAGGGTACAATCAGCCCCAGCATTTT

v_call: TRBV20-1
d_call: .
j_call: TRBJ2-5
clone_size: few
cdr3_aa: CSASVVLTQYF
cdr3_nt: TGCAGTGCTAGCGTTGTTTTGACCCAGTACTTC

v_call: TRBV7-6
d_call: .
j_call: TRBJ1-2
clone_size: many
cdr3_aa: CASSPTENYGYTF
cdr3_nt: TGTGCCAGCAGTCCCACAGAAAACTATGGCTACACCTTC

v_call: TRBV30
d_call: .
j_call: TRBJ1-1
clone_size: many
cdr3_aa: CAWSVKGSYTEAFF
cdr3_nt: TGTGCCTGGAGTGTAAAGGGGTCGTACACTGAAGCTTTCTTT

v_call: TRBV7-9
d_call: .
j_call: TRBJ2-2
clone_size: few
cdr3_aa: CASSSRDKFGTGELFF
cdr3_nt: TGTGCCAGCAGCTCGAGGGACAAATTCGGCACCGGGGAGCTGTTTTTT

v_call: TRBV7-3
d_call: .
j_call: TRBJ2-2
clone_size: few
cdr3_aa: CASSFTSGELFF
cdr3_nt: TGTGCCAGCAGCTTTACTTCCGGGGAGCTGTTTTTT

v_call: TRBV12-3/TRBV12-4
d_call: .
j_call: TRBJ2-7
clone_size: .
cdr3_aa: CASSHGRGYEQYF
cdr3_nt: TGTGCCAGCAGTCATGGAAGGGGCTACGAGCAGTACTTC

v_call: TRBV20-1
d_call: TRBD2
j_call: TRBJ2-7
clone_size: few
cdr3_aa: CSSKLRGYSYEQYF
cdr3_nt: TGCAGTTCCAAACTGCGGGGGTACTCCTACGAGCAGTACTTC

v_call: TRBV30
d_call: .
j_call: TRBJ2-7
clone_size: .
cdr3_aa: CAWSVYTGSEQYF
cdr3_nt: TGTGCCTGGAGTGTCTACACGGGGTCCGAGCAGTACTTC

v_call: TRBV5-5
d_call: TRBD1
j_call: TRBJ2-7
clone_size: few
cdr3_aa: CASSSNRDSPYNEQYF
cdr3_nt: TGTGCCAGCAGCTCGAACCGGGACAGTCCCTACAATGAGCAGTACTTC

v_call: TRBV5-1
d_call: TRBD2
j_call: TRBJ2-3
clone_size: .
cdr3_aa: CASSPRTSGTDAQYF
cdr3_nt: TGCGCCAGCAGCCCGAGGACTAGCGGCACAGATGCGCAGTATTTT

v_call: TRBV5-1
d_call: TRBD2
j_call: TRBJ2-7
clone_size: many
cdr3_aa: CASSLASGRRYEQYF
cdr3_nt: TGCGCCAGCAGCTTGGCCAGCGGGAGGCGGTACGAGCAGTACTTC

v_call: TRBV27
d_call: .
j_call: TRBJ2-1
clone_size: few
cdr3_aa: CASSSLGLARYNEQFF
cdr3_nt: TGTGCCAGCAGTTCGCTGGGGCTAGCTAGATACAATGAGCAGTTCTTC

v_call: TRBV7-2
d_call: .
j_call: TRBJ2-1
clone_size: many
cdr3_aa: CASSPIREDYNEQFF
cdr3_nt: TGTGCCAGCAGCCCCATTAGGGAGGACTACAATGAGCAGTTCTTC

v_call: TRBV29-1
d_call: .
j_call: TRBJ1-2
clone_size: .
cdr3_aa: CSGQVGNYGYTF
cdr3_nt: TGCAGCGGCCAAGTGGGCAACTATGGCTACACCTTC